A single sample is the source of the 11 T cell receptor beta chains below, sequenced in a study of blood T cell repertoires in COVID-19. The table came from immunoSEQ multiplex PCR; TCRdb's copy has only in-frame clones and leaves some out. Counted here are about 64,000 clones, about 86% occurring once; the ten biggest clones make up approximately 1.2%. Input material: peripheral blood. These receptor sequences come from a man aged 35-49 years with acute or convalescent COVID-19.

CDR3 bases: TGCGCCAGCTACAGGGGCCGCCCCGGGAACACTGAAGCTTTCTTT. This encodes CASYRGRPGNTEAFF. This chain joins TRBV5-1 and TRBJ1-1; TRBD1 matches 7 bases. V shed 7 bases, J shed 1 base, and the junction held 10 bases outside the gene matches. The CDR3 has 15 residues. Germline loops: CDR1 SGHRS, CDR2 YFSETQ.

The table lists this clone with a few counts. V usage is TRBV5-4 and J usage is TRBJ1-4; the match to TRBD1 covers 7 bases. Germline lookup yields CDR1 SGHNT and CDR2 YYREEE (reference sequence). CDR3 size: 18 residues. The trim removed 4 bases at V and 7 bases at J, leaving 19 bases unmatched. This CDR3 reads CASSVRRDSIGGAEKLFF. The CDR3 coding sequence is TGTGCCAGCAGCGTTCGACGGGACAGCATCGGGGGAGCTGAAAAACTGTTTTTT. Supplemented by reference TRBV5-4 and TRBJ1-4, the full variable domain reads ETGVTQSPTHLIKTRGQQVTLRCSSQSGHNTVSWYQQALGQGPQFIFQYYREEENGRGNFPPRFSGLQFPNYSSELNVNALELDDSALYLCASSVRRDSIGGAEKLFFGSGTQLSVL.

The chain is built from TRBV30 and TRBJ1-2; D uncertain. CDR3 length equals 14 residues. CDR1 and CDR2 from the germline V gene are GTSNPN and SVGIG (reference sequence). V gave up 4 bases and J gave up 8 bases, with 20 bases separating them. The CDR3 region is CAWKAGPSRGGYTF. The CDR3 DNA sequence: TGTGCCTGGAAGGCGGGTCCTTCCCGCGGGGGCTACACCTTC. The whole variable domain, remainder taken from reference TRBV30 and TRBJ1-2, is SQTIHQWPATLVQPVGSPLSLECTVEGTSNPNLYWYRQAAGRGLQLLFYSVGIGQISSEVPQNLSASRPQDRQFILSSKKLLLSDSGFYLCAWKAGPSRGGYTFGSGTRLTVV.

This chain joins TRBV10-2 and TRBJ2-3, with 14 bases matching TRBD2. The germline CDR1 and CDR2 sequences are WSHSY and SAAADI. With V trimmed by 5 bases and J by 0 bases, 7 bases remained unmatched. The CDR3 totals 18 residues. The CDR3 DNA is TGCGCCAGCAGTCTTAGGACTAGCGGGGGGATTAGCACAGATACGCAGTATTTT. Its protein is CASSLRTSGGISTDTQYF.

This sequence joins TRBV6-5 and TRBJ1-6, with no clear D. Germline V gene lookup returns CDR1 MNHEY and CDR2 SVGAGI. The V gene lost 10 bases and the J gene lost 6 bases, with 19 bases spanning the gap. The length of the CDR3 is 15 residues. CDR3: CATQARGEGNSPLHF. DNA of the CDR3: TGTGCCACCCAAGCCCGTGGGGAGGGTAATTCACCCCTCCACTTT.

The V gene is TRBV29-1, the J gene TRBJ1-1; TRBD1 matches at 9 bases. CDR3 length: 14 residues. Germline CDR1 is SQVTM and CDR2 is ANQGSEA. J was trimmed by 0 bases and V by 6 bases; bases with no gene match: 5. The CDR3 here is CSVTGGGMNTEAFF. CDR3 nucleotide sequence: TGCAGCGTGACAGGGGGAGGCATGAACACTGAAGCTTTCTTT.

V gene TRBV15 combines with J gene TRBJ2-2, with TRBD1 matching 9 bases. Trimming cost V 10 bases and J 6 bases; bases outside gene matches: 3. Germline CDR1 LNHNV, CDR2 YYDKDF (reference sequence). The CDR3 loop spans 12 amino acids. CDR3 DNA sequence: TGTGCCATTCGACAGGGGGCCGGGGAGCTGTTTTTT. Protein: CAIRQGAGELFF. The full variable domain, its missing parts supplied by reference TRBV15 and TRBJ2-2, is DAMVIQNPRYQVTQFGKPVTLSCSQTLNHNVMYWYQQKSSQAPKLLFHYYDKDFNNEADTPDNFQSRRPNTSFCFLDIRSPGLGDTAMYLCAIRQGAGELFFGEGSRLTVL.

The chain uses TRBV7-2 and TRBJ2-3; weak D call: TRBD1 (5 bases). The CDR3 is made up of 16 amino acids. Trimming cost V 2 bases and J 4 bases, with 16 bases left between them. Germline CDR1 SGHTA, CDR2 FQGNSA. The CDR3 sequence is CASSLLGQGGADTQYF. CDR3 nucleotides: TGTGCCAGCAGCTTATTGGGGCAGGGTGGGGCAGATACGCAGTATTTT.

V is TRBV30 and J is TRBJ1-5; no firm D call. Trimming stripped 0 bases from V and 6 bases from J, with 21 bases between. The CDR3 extends over 17 amino acids. Germline-derived CDR1 and CDR2 are GTSNPN and SVGIG (reference sequence). The CDR3 bases are TGTGCCTGGAGTGTTAACGGCTTTTCCTCGGGGTTTCAGCCCCAGCATTTT. It specifies CAWSVNGFSSGFQPQHF.

The chain has TRBV3-1 (or the pseudogene TRBV3-2) and TRBJ2-5; D perhaps matches TRBD2 (6 bases). Trimming took 4 bases from V and 0 from J, leaving 18 bases between them. The length of the CDR3 is 17 residues. Germline-derived CDR1 and CDR2 are LGHDT and YNNKEL (reference sequence). In nucleotides, the CDR3 is TGTGCCAGCAGCCCTCTCTCCGGCGGGGTGGACCAAGAGACCCAGTACTTC. This gives the protein CASSPLSGGVDQETQYF.

The chain links TRBV29-1 to TRBJ2-7; D remains ambiguous. The germline CDR1 and CDR2 sequences are SQVTM and ANQGSEA. Trimming took 3 bases from V and 6 from J, leaving 15 bases between them. The CDR3 is 13 amino acids. The CDR3 DNA reads as TGCAGCGTTGATCTGGGCAGGTCAGGCGAGCAGTACTTC. Its translation: CSVDLGRSGEQYF.